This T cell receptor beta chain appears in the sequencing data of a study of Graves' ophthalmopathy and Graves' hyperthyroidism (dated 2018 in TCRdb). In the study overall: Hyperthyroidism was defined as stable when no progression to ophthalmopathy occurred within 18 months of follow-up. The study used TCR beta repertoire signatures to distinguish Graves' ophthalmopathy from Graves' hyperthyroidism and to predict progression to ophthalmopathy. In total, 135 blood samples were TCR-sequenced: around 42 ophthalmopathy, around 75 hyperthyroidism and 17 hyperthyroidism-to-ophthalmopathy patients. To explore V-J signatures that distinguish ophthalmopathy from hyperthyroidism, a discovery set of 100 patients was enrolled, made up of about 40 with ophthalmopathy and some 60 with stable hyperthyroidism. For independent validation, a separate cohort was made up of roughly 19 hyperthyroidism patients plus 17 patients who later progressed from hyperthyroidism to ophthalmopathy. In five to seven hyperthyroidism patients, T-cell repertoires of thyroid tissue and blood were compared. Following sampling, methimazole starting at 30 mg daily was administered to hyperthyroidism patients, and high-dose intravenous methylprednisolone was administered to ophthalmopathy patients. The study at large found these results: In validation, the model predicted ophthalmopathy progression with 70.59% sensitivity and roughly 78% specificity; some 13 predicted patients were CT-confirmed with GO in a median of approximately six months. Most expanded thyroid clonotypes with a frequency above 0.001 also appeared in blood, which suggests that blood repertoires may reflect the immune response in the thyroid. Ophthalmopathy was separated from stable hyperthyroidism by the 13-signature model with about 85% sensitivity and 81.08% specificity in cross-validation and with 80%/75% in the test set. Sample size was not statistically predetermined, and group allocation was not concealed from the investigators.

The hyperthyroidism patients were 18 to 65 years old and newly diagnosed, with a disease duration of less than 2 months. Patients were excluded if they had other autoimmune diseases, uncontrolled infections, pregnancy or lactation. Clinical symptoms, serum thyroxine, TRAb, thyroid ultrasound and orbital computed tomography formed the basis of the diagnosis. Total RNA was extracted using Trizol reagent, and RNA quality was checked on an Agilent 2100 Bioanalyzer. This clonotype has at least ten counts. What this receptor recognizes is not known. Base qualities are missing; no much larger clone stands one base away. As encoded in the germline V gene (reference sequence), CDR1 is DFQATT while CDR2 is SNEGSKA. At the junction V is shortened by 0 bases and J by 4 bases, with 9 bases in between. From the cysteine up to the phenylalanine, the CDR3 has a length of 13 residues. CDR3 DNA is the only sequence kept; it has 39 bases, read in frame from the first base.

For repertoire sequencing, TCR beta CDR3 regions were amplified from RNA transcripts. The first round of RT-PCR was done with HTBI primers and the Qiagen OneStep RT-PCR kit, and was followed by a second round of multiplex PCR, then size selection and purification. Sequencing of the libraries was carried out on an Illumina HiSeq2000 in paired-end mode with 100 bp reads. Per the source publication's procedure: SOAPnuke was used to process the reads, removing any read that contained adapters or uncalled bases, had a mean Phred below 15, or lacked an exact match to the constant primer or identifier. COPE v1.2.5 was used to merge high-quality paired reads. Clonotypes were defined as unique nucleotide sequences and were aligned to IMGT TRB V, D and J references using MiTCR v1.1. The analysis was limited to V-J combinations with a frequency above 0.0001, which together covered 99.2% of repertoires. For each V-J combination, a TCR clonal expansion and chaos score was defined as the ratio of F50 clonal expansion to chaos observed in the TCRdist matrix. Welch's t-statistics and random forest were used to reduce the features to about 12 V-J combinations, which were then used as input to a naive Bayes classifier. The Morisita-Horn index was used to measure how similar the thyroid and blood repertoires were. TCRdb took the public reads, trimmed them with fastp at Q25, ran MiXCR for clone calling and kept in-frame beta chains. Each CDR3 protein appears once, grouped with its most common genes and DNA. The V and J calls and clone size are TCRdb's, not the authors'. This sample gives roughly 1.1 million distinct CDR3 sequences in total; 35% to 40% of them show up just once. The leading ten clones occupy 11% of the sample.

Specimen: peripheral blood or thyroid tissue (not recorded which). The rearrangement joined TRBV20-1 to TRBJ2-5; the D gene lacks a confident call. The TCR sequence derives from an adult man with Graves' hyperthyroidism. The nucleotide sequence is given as TGCAGTGCTAGAGATGGGATGTCAGAGACCCAGTACTTC. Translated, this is CSARDGMSETQYF.